The present TCR beta chain was sequenced within a study of blood T cell repertoires in COVID-19. About the study: Sites in the United States, Italy and Spain provided acute and convalescent COVID-19 samples. Nucleic acid was either cDNA or gDNA, and it came from T cells, B-cell-depleted T cells, or PBMCs.

The CDR3 has 14 residues. From germline, CDR1 is KGHSH and CDR2 LQKENI. V was cut by 3 bases and J by 4 bases, with 12 bases left in between. Per the study methods: Reference gene primer amplification in the assay estimated nucleated cell counts. Sequencing was performed with immunoSEQ multiplex PCR; in TCRdb, only in-frame clones are kept and a portion is missing. The V and J calls and the clone size are those of that table, but D and trimming were determined from the DNA. In the table there are 190,000 or so clones, around 92% of which are singletons. This receptor was identified in a woman aged 18-29 years who had recovered from COVID-19. The chain uses TRBV18 and TRBJ1-2, with a possible D match to TRBD1 (5 bases). The sequenced sample consisted of PBMCs or T cells enriched from blood (not recorded which). The CDR3 is CASSPPDRTYGYTF. For the CDR3, the DNA is TGTGCCAGCTCACCCCCTGACAGAACCTATGGCTACACCTTC.